The present T cell receptor (beta chain) was sequenced within a study of blood T cell repertoires in COVID-19. Study summary: Specimens from acute and convalescent COVID-19 originated in the United States, Italy and Spain. T cells, B-cell-depleted T cells, or PBMCs supplied cDNA or gDNA.

Per the germline V gene, CDR1 is SGHTA and CDR2 is FQGNSA. The CDR3 sequence is 16 residues long. Trimming took 5 bases from V and 4 from J; bases not matched to a gene: 11. As processed by the authors: How many nucleated cells were present was estimated from reference gene primer amplification. TCRdb keeps only in-frame clones here, not all; method: immunoSEQ multiplex PCR. The V and J calls and clone size are taken from that table; D and trimming were inferred from the DNA. Among just over 150,000 clones listed, 75% to 90% were seen once. Sequencing was done on a sample of peripheral blood. This sequence joins TRBV7-2 and TRBJ2-5; TRBD2 agrees at 9 bases. The clonotype originates from a man aged 55-75 years with acute or convalescent COVID-19. The CDR3 DNA is TGTGCCAGCAGCCCCCGGCCTACTAGCGGGCGAGAGACCCAGTACTTC. It translates to CASSPRPTSGRETQYF. Variable domain in full (rest from reference TRBV7-2 and TRBJ2-5): GAGVSQSPSNKVTEKGKDVELRCDPISGHTALYWYRQSLGQGLEFLIYFQGNSAPDKSGLPSDRFSAERTGGSVSTLTIQRTQQEDSAVYLCASSPRPTSGRETQYFGPGTRLLVL.